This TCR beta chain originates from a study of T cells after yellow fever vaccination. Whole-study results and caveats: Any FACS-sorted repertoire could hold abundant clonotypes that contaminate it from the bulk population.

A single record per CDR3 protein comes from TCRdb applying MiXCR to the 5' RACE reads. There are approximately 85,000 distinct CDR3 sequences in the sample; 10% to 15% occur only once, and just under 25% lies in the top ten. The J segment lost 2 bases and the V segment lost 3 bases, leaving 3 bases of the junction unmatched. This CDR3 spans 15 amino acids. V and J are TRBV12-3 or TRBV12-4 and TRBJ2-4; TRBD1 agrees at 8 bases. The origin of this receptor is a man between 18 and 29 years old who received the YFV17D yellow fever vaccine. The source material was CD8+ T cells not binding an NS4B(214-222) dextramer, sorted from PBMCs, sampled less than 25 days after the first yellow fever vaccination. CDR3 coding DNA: TGTGCCAGCAGTTTGGTCAGGGGGCCCAAAAACATTCAGTACTTC. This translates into CASSLVRGPKNIQYF.